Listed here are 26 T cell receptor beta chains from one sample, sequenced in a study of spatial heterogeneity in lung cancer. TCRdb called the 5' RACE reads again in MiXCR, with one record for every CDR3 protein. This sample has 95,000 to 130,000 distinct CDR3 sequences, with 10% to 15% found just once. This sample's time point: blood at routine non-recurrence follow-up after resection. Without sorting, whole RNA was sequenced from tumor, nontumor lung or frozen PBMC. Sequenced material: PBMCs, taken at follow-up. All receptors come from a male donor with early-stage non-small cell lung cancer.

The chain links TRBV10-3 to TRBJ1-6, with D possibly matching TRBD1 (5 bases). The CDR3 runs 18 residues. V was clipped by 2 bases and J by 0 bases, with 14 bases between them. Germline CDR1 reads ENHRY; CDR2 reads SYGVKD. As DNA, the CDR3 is TGTGCCATCAGTGAGATGGAGTACAGGAGCTCCTATAATTCACCCCTCCACTTT. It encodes CAISEMEYRSSYNSPLHF.

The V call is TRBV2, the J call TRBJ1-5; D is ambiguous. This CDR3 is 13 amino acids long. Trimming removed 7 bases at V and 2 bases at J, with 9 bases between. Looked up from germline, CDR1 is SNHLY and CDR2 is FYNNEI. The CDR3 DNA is TGTGCCAGCACGGTGGAGGGCAATCAGCCCCAGCATTTT. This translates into CASTVEGNQPQHF.

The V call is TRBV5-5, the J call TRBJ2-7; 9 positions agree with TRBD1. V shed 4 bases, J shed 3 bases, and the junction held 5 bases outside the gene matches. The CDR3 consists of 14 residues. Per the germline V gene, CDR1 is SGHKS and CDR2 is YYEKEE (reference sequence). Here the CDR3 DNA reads TGTGCCAGCAGCCCGGGACAGGGCCACTACGAGCAGTACTTC. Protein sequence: CASSPGQGHYEQYF.

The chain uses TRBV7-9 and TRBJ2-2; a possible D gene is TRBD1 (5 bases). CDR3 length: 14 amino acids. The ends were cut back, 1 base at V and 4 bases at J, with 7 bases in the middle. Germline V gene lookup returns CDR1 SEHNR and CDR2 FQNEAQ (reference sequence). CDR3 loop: CASSLDGATGELFF. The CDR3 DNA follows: TGTGCCAGCAGCTTAGATGGGGCCACCGGGGAGCTGTTTTTT.

The CDR3 is CATSSPNQPQHF. In DNA, the CDR3 is TGTGCCACCAGCAGCCCGAATCAGCCCCAGCATTTT. The chain has TRBV15 and TRBJ1-5; the D is unclear. Germline V gene sequence: CDR1 LNHNV, CDR2 YYDKDF (reference sequence). V lost 3 bases and J lost 4, with 4 bases in between. This CDR3 is 12 amino acids long.

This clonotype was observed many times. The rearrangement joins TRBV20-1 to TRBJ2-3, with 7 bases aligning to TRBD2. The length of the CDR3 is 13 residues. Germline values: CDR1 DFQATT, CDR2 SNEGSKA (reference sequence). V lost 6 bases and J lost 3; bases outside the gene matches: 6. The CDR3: CSAALAETDTQYF. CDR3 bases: TGCAGTGCCGCTCTAGCGGAGACAGATACGCAGTATTTT.

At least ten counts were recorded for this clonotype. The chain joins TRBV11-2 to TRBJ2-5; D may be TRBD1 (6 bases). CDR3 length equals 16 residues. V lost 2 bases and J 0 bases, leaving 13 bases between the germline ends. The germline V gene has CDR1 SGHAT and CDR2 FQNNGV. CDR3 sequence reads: CASSLFVGQYQETQYF. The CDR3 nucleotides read TGTGCCAGCAGCTTATTTGTAGGACAGTACCAAGAGACCCAGTACTTC. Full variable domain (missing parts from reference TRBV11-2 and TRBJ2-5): EAGVAQSPRYKIIEKRQSVAFWCNPISGHATLYWYQQILGQGPKLLIQFQNNGVVDDSQLPKDRFSAERLKGVDSTLKIQPAKLEDSAVYLCASSLFVGQYQETQYFGPGTRLLVL.

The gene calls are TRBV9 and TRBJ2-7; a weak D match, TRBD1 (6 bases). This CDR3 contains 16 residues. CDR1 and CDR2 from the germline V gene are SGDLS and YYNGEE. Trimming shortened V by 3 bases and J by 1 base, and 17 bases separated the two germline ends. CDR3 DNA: TGTGCCAGCAGCGCAGGAGGTACAGGGCGATCCTACGAGCAGTACTTC. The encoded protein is CASSAGGTGRSYEQYF.

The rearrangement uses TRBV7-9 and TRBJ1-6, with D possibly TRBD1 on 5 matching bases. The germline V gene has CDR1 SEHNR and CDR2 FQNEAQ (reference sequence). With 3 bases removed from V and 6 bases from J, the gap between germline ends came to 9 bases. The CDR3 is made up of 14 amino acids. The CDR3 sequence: CASSLDMGNSPLHF. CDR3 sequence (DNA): TGTGCCAGCAGCTTGGACATGGGTAATTCACCCCTCCACTTT.

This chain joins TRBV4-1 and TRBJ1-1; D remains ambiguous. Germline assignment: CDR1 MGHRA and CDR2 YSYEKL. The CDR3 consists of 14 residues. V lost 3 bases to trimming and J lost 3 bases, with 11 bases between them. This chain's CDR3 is CASSHLFGDTEAFF. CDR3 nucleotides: TGCGCCAGCAGCCACCTATTCGGCGACACTGAAGCTTTCTTT.

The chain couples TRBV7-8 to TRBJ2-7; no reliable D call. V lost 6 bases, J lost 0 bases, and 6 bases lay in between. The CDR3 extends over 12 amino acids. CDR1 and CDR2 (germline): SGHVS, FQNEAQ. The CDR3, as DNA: TGTGCCAGCAGTCGCAGCTCCTACGAGCAGTACTTC. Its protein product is CASSRSSYEQYF.

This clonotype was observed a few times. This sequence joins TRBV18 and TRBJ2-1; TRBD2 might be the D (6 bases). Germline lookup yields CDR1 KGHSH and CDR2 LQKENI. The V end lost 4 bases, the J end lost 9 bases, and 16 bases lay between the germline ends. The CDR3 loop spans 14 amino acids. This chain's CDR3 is CASSRGTEAVEQFF. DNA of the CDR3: TGTGCCAGCTCACGAGGGACTGAGGCAGTTGAGCAGTTCTTC.

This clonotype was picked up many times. The CDR3 sequence: CASSWDSNSPLHF. The CDR3 nucleotides are TGTGCCAGCAGCTGGGACAGTAATTCACCCCTCCACTTT. The V call is TRBV5-5, the J call TRBJ1-6; TRBD1 aligns across 7 bases. This CDR3 contains 13 residues. V gave up 3 bases and J gave up 6 bases; unmatched junction bases: 0. Germline CDR1 SGHKS, CDR2 YYEKEE (reference sequence).

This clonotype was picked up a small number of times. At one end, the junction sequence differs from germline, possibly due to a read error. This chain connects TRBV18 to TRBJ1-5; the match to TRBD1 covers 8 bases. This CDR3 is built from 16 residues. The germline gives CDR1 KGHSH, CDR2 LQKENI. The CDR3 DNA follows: TGTGCCAGCACACCAGGGACAGGTGGCTTCCAACAGCCCCAGCATTTT. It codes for CASTPGTGGFQQPQHF.

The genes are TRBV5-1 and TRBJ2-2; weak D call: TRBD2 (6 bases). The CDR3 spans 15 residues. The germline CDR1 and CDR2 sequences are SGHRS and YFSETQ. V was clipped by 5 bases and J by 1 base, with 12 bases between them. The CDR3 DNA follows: TGCGCCAGCAGTCCCGGGACTTTGAACACCGGGGAGCTGTTTTTT. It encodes CASSPGTLNTGELFF.

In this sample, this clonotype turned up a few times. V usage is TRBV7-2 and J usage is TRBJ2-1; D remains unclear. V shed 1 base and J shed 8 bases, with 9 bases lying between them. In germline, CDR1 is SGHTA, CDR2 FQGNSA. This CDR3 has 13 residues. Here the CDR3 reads CASSLGSPHEQFF. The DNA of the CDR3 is TGTGCCAGCAGCTTAGGTTCGCCTCATGAGCAGTTCTTC.

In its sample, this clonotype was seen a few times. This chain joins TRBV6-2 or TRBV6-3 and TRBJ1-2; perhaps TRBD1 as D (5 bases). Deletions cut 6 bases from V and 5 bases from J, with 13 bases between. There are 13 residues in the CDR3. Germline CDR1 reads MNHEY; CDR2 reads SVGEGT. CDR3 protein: CASSRDREYGYTF. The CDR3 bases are TGTGCCAGCAGCCGAGACAGAGAATATGGCTACACCTTC.

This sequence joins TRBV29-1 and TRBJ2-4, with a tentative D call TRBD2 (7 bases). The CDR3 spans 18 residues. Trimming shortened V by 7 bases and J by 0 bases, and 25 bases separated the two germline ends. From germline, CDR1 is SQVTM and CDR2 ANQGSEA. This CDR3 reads CSAQTSRGGEIAKNIQYF. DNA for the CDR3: TGCAGCGCGCAAACAAGCAGGGGAGGGGAGATAGCCAAAAACATTCAGTACTTC.

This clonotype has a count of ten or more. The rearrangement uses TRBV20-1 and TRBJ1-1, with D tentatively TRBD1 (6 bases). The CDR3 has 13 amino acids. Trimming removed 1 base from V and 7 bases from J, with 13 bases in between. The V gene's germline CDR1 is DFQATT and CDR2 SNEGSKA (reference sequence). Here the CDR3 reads CSARGQGRGEAFF. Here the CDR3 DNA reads TGCAGTGCTAGAGGCCAGGGCAGGGGTGAAGCTTTCTTT.

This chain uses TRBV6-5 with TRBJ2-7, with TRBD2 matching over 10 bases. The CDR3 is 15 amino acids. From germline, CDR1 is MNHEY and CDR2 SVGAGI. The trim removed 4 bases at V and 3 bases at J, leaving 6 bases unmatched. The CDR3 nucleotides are TGTGCCAGCAGTTCGAGCGGGGGGGATTTCTACGAGCAGTACTTC. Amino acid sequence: CASSSSGGDFYEQYF.

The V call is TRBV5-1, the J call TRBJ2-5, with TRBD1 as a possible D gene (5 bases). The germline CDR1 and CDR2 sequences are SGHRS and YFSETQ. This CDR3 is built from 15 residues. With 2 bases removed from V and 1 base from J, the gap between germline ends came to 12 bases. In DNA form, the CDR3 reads TGCGCCAGCAGCTTTACAGGTTCGCGCCAAGAGACCCAGTACTTC. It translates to CASSFTGSRQETQYF.

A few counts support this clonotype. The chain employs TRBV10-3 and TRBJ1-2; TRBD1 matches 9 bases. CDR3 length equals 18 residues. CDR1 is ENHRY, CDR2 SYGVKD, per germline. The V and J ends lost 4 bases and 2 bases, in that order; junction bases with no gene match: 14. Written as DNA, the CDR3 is TGTGCCATCAGTGCGTCCACTGGACAGGGGAGGGGAAACTATGGCTACACCTTC. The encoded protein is CAISASTGQGRGNYGYTF.

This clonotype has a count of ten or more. The CDR3 bases are TGCAGTGCTAGAGACCCATTCGGACAGGGGCTTTACGAGCAGTACTTC. It translates to CSARDPFGQGLYEQYF. The rearrangement uses TRBV20-1 and TRBJ2-7; 9 positions agree with TRBD1. The CDR3 loop spans 16 amino acids. Germline CDR1 reads DFQATT; CDR2 reads SNEGSKA (reference sequence). With V trimmed by 0 bases and J by 4 bases, 10 bases remained unmatched.

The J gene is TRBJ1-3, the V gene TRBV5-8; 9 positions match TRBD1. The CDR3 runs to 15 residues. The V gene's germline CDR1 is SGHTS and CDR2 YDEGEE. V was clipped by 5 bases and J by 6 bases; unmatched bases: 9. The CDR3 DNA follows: TGTGCCAGCAGGGGGACAGGGTTTTTTGAAAACACCATATATTTT. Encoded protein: CASRGTGFFENTIYF. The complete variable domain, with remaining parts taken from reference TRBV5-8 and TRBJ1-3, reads EAGVTQSPTHLIKTRGQQATLRCSPISGHTSVYWYQQALGLGLQFLLWYDEGEERNRGNFPPRFSGRQFPNYSSELNVNALELEDSALYLCASRGTGFFENTIYFGEGSWLTVV.

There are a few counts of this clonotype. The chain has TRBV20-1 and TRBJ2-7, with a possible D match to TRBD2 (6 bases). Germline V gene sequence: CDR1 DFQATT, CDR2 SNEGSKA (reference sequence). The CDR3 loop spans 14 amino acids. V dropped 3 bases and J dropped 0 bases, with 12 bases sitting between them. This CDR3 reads CSARGGASSYEQYF. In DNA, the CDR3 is TGCAGTGCTAGGGGCGGGGCTAGCTCCTACGAGCAGTACTTC.

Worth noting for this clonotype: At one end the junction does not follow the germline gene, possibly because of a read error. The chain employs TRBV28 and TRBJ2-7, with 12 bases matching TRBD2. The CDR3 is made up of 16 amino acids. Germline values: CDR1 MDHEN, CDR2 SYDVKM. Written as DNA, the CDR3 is TGTGGCAGCAGACTCTCCCTCAGACTAGCGGGGGACGAGCAGTACTTC. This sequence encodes CGSRLSLRLAGDEQYF.